A selection of T cell receptor beta chains follows, all from one sample in a study of cytomegalovirus exposure and HLA in healthy donors. Clones were sequenced by immunoSEQ multiplex PCR, and TCRdb holds only the in-frame ones, with some missing. This repertoire shows roughly 220,000 clones, 90% to 95% found once; its top ten account for approximately 1%. Sequencing was carried out using PBMCs. These receptors were collected from a woman aged 18-29 years in good health and CMV-seronegative. The CDR3 runs from the conserved cysteine through the conserved F or W. A D gene is named only where the DNA matches it firmly. Clone sizes are given selectively: once, few, many, or a class where the clone is expanded.

d_call	cdr3_length	j_call	clone_size	v_call	cdr3_nt	cdr3_aa
.	16	TRBJ1-1	once	TRBV7-3	TGTGCCAGCAGCTCCCGCGTGCAGGGGAAGACAACTGAAGCTTTCTTT	CASSSRVQGKTTEAFF
TRBD2	13	TRBJ2-1	.	TRBV5-1	TGCGCCAGCAGCCCCCTAGTAGCGGGTAGGAAGTTCTTC	CASSPLVAGRKFF
.	13	TRBJ1-4	once	TRBV6-6	TGTGCCAGCACCTCGGGGGAAGTTGAAAAACTGTTTTTT	CASTSGEVEKLFF
TRBD2	15	TRBJ2-7	.	TRBV5-4	TGTGCCAGCAGTTCGCGGACTAGCGTAGCCTACGAGCAGTACTTC	CASSSRTSVAYEQYF
.	20	TRBJ1-2	.	TRBV18	TGTGCCAGCTCACCACTAGTGGTGGGGGGGGCGCGGGCCCACTACTATGGCTACACCTTC	CASSPLVVGGARAHYYGYTF
TRBD2	15	TRBJ2-7	.	TRBV19	TGTGCCAGTAGTATAGGAACTAGCGGGAGAACCGAGCAGTACTTC	CASSIGTSGRTEQYF
.	15	TRBJ1-5	.	TRBV28	TGTGCCAGCAGTTTAGCGGCAGGGGGCAATCAGCCCCAGCATTTT	CASSLAAGGNQPQHF
TRBD2	18	TRBJ2-5	.	TRBV5-6	TGTGCCAGCAGCCCTGGGGTGTTAGCGGGGGCAAAGGTGGGGACCCAGTACTTC	CASSPGVLAGAKVGTQYF
.	15	TRBJ2-1	.	TRBV27	TGTGCCAGCAGTTTTACGGGGAGCGCCTACAATGAGCAGTTCTTC	CASSFTGSAYNEQFF
.	14	TRBJ1-2	.	TRBV5-6	TGTGCCAGCAGCCCCACCCAGGGCCTCTATGGCTACACCTTC	CASSPTQGLYGYTF
TRBD2	15	TRBJ2-7	.	TRBV6-1	TGTGCCAGCAGCCCTCGGACTAGCGACTACTACGAGCAGTACTTC	CASSPRTSDYYEQYF